This record looks at one TCR beta chain sequence and its context. RNA transcripts were the template, and TCR beta CDR3 regions were amplified from them. The authors performed first-round RT-PCR with HTBI primers and then a second-round multiplex PCR. TCRdb re-called the multiplex PCR reads through MiXCR, storing one row per CDR3 protein. In the table there are about 210,000 distinct CDR3 sequences, approximately 29% of which are singletons. This specimen belongs to a study of Graves' ophthalmopathy and Graves' hyperthyroidism. CDR3 size: 15 residues. Germline CDR1 and CDR2: MDHEN and SYDVKM. V trimming: 8 bases; J trimming: 7 bases; junction bases outside the gene matches: 16.

Sample: peripheral blood. The chain employs TRBV28 and TRBJ1-1; 7 positions match TRBD1. This receptor was identified in a man in his fifties or sixties with Graves' ophthalmopathy. The DNA of the CDR3 is TGTGCCAGCTTCCCGGGACAGACTCTAGTTGGTGAAGCTTTCTTT. Encoded protein: CASFPGQTLVGEAFF.